The source of this T cell receptor beta chain is a study of blood T cell repertoires in COVID-19. On the study more broadly: The United States, Italy and Spain provided the acute and convalescent COVID-19 samples. PBMCs, B-cell-depleted T cells, or T cells provided the cDNA or gDNA that made up the material.

As originally analysed: Estimates of nucleated cell counts were drawn from the amplification of reference gene primers. Libraries were prepared by immunoSEQ multiplex PCR; TCRdb keeps only in-frame clonotypes and omits some of them. D and trimming come from the DNA, and the V and J calls and clone size come from that table. The profile shows 81,000 or so clones, roughly 77% of them singletons. V was pared by 5 bases and J by 3 bases, with 17 bases between. CDR3 size: 15 residues. The germline V gene encodes CDR1 SEHNR and CDR2 FQNEAQ (reference sequence). This clonotype was sampled from a human donor in a cohort sampled during active COVID-19. Sequencing was performed on peripheral blood. This sequence joins TRBV7-9 and TRBJ2-7; D is perhaps TRBD1 (6 bases). The CDR3 nucleotides read TGTGCCAGCAGCCCCGACAGGATTTATAACTACGAGCAGTACTTC. Its translation: CASSPDRIYNYEQYF. The entire variable domain, with the rest obtained from reference TRBV7-9 and TRBJ2-7, is as follows: DTGVSQNPRHKITKRGQNVTFRCDPISEHNRLYWYRQTLGQGPEFLTYFQNEAQLEKSRLLSDRFSAERPKGSFSTLEIQRTEQGDSAMYLCASSPDRIYNYEQYFGPGTRLTVT.